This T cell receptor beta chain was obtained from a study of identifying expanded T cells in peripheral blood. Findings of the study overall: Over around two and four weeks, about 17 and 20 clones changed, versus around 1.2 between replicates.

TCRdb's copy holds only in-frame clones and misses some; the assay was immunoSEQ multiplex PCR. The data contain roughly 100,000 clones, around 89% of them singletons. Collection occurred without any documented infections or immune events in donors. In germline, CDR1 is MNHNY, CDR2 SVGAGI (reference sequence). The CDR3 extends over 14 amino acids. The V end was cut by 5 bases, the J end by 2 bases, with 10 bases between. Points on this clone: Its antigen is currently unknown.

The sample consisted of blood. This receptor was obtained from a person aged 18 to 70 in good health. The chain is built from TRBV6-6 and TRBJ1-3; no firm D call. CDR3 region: CASSTVGAGNTIYF. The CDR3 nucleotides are TGTGCCAGCAGTACCGTGGGTGCTGGAAACACCATATATTTT.